Listed below are T cell receptor beta chains from one sample, sequenced in a study of blood T cell repertoires in COVID-19. Some clones are missing from TCRdb's copy, which holds only in-frame ones; the method was immunoSEQ multiplex PCR. The profile shows 220,000 or so clones, about 88% of them singletons. Sequenced: peripheral blood. The source is a woman aged 45-59 years with COVID-19, enrolled during active disease. CDR3s include the opening cysteine and the closing phenylalanine or tryptophan. A D gene is named only where the DNA matches it firmly. Rows give clone size only sometimes, using once, few, many, or a class for an expanded clone.

V,J,size,D,CDR3,DNA
TRBV4-1,TRBJ1-4,-,-,CASSQDQSQTYNEKLFF,TGCGCCAGCAGCCAAGATCAAAGCCAGACTTATAATGAAAAACTGTTTTTT
TRBV11-3,TRBJ2-1,-,TRBD1,CASSFGDRGYNEQFF,TGTGCCAGCAGCTTTGGGGACAGGGGTTACAATGAGCAGTTCTTC
TRBV28,TRBJ2-7,-,-,CASSLRFAPYEQYF,TGTGCCAGCAGTTTACGGTTTGCCCCCTACGAGCAGTACTTC
TRBV11-2,TRBJ1-4,-,TRBD1,CASSPSGTGGEKLFF,TGTGCCAGCAGCCCCTCCGGGACAGGGGGTGAAAAACTGTTTTTT
TRBV9,TRBJ1-6,-,TRBD1,CASSVSTGDFYNSPLHF,TGTGCCAGCAGCGTTTCGACAGGGGACTTTTATAATTCACCCCTCCACTTT
TRBV27,TRBJ1-2,-,TRBD1,CASSSDRANYGYTF,TGTGCCAGCAGTTCGGACAGGGCTAACTATGGCTACACCTTC
TRBV29-1,TRBJ1-5,-,TRBD1,CSVRETGGVNQPQHF,TGCAGCGTTAGGGAGACAGGGGGGGTCAATCAGCCCCAGCATTTT
TRBV30,TRBJ2-7,-,-,CASSNHRDSLYEQYF,TGTGCCTCCTCCAATCACCGGGACTCCCTATACGAGCAGTACTTC
TRBV30,TRBJ1-6,-,TRBD1,CAWGTGGSPLHF,TGTGCCTGGGGGACAGGGGGGTCACCCCTCCACTTT
TRBV30,TRBJ1-6,-,TRBD1,CAWSLDRVDSPLHF,TGTGCCTGGAGTCTGGACAGGGTCGATTCACCCCTCCACTTT
TRBV7-6,TRBJ1-4,-,-,CASSLVPATNEKLFF,TGTGCCAGCAGCTTAGTCCCCGCAACTAATGAAAAACTGTTTTTT
TRBV11-2,TRBJ1-6,few,-,CASSPGQLRLNSPLHF,TGTGCCAGCAGCCCCGGACAGTTAAGACTAAATTCACCCCTCCACTTT
TRBV6-5,TRBJ2-7,once,TRBD1,CASSPSQGVYYEQYF,TGTGCCAGCAGCCCATCACAGGGGGTCTACTACGAGCAGTACTTC
TRBV27,TRBJ2-1,-,-,CASSGWRVSHNEQFF,TGTGCCAGCAGTGGGTGGCGGGTTAGCCACAATGAGCAGTTCTTC
TRBV1,TRBJ1-5,-,-,CTSSQVSTDRENEWQPQHF,TGCACCAGCAGCCAAGTCTCCACCGACAGGGAAAATGAATGGCAGCCCCAGCATTTT
TRBV9,TRBJ2-3,-,TRBD2,CASSLSGGRSSTDTQYF,TGTGCCAGCAGCCTTAGCGGGGGCCGTTCTAGCACAGATACGCAGTATTTT
TRBV18,TRBJ1-5,-,-,CASSGGPGVNQPQHF,TGTGCCAGCTCAGGGGGTCCGGGGGTCAATCAGCCCCAGCATTTT
TRBV10-3,TRBJ1-6,-,-,CAISESTRSSYNSPLHF,TGTGCCATCAGTGAGTCGACGAGGAGCTCCTATAATTCACCCCTCCACTTT
TRBV11-2,TRBJ1-2,-,-,CASSSPAPGGSNYGYTF,TGTGCCAGCAGCTCCCCGGCGCCGGGAGGCTCTAACTATGGCTACACCTTC
TRBV9,TRBJ2-3,-,TRBD1,CASSVVSGTGPTDTQYF,TGTGCCAGCAGCGTAGTATCGGGGACAGGGCCCACAGATACGCAGTATTTT
TRBV6-5,TRBJ1-2,-,-,CASSPNRETGYGYTF,TGTGCCAGCAGTCCCAATAGGGAGACCGGCTATGGCTACACCTTC
TRBV7-6,TRBJ1-6,-,TRBD1,CASSPPQGSPLHF,TGTGCCAGCAGCCCGCCACAGGGGTCACCCCTCCACTTT
TRBV15,TRBJ1-2,-,-,CATSRTADGYTF,TGTGCCACCAGCAGAACAGCCGATGGCTACACCTTC
TRBV30,TRBJ2-3,few,TRBD2,CAWRAGGDTQYF,TGTGCCTGGAGGGCGGGGGGCGATACGCAGTATTTT
TRBV5-6,TRBJ1-6,-,-,CASSPDLQGRNSPLHF,TGTGCCAGCAGCCCCGACCTACAGGGTCGAAATTCACCCCTCCACTTT
TRBV4-3,TRBJ1-1,-,-,CASSQERTLNTEAFF,TGCGCCAGCAGCCAAGAAAGGACACTGAACACTGAAGCTTTCTTT
TRBV14,TRBJ2-2,-,TRBD1,CASSQEVQYRQGGELFF,TGTGCCAGCAGCCAAGAGGTCCAGTACAGACAGGGCGGGGAGCTGTTTTTT
TRBV2,TRBJ1-5,-,TRBD1,CASSVNGQERHF,TGTGCCAGCAGTGTGAATGGACAGGAAAGGCATTTT
TRBV6-6,TRBJ1-6,-,-,CASTPLGYSYNSPLHF,TGTGCCAGCACCCCCCTGGGCTACTCCTATAATTCACCCCTCCACTTT
TRBV10-3,TRBJ2-5,-,TRBD2,CAISNPAGEYQETQYF,TGTGCCATCAGTAACCCAGCGGGGGAGTACCAAGAGACCCAGTACTTC
TRBV24-1,TRBJ2-5,-,-,CATGDTDSPNQETQYF,TGTGCCACCGGAGACACGGACAGCCCAAACCAAGAGACCCAGTACTTC
TRBV6-1,TRBJ2-2,-,-,CASSEFSPSGELFF,TGTGCCAGCAGTGAATTTAGTCCTAGCGGGGAGCTGTTTTTT
TRBV27,TRBJ2-7,-,-,CASSFQGYEQYF,TGTGCCAGCAGTTTCCAGGGCTACGAGCAGTACTTC
TRBV10-3,TRBJ2-5,-,-,CAISESAGAQGTQYF,TGTGCCATCAGTGAGTCGGCGGGGGCCCAGGGGACCCAGTACTTC
TRBV9,TRBJ2-6,-,-,CASSPSGAGFNSGANVLTF,TGTGCCAGCAGCCCCTCAGGGGCGGGTTTTAACTCTGGGGCCAACGTCCTGACTTTC
TRBV6-1,TRBJ1-6,-,-,CASSGGSRGVGNSPLHF,TGTGCCAGCAGTGGAGGGTCCCGTGGGGTGGGGAATTCACCCCTCCACTTT
TRBV9,TRBJ1-3,-,-,CASTGQSGNTIYF,TGTGCCAGCACAGGTCAATCGGGAAACACCATATATTTT
TRBV5-5,TRBJ1-1,few,TRBD1,CASSFSGGETEAFF,TGTGCCAGCAGCTTCTCAGGGGGCGAGACTGAAGCTTTCTTT
TRBV7-9,TRBJ2-7,few,-,CASSLVAYEQYF,TGTGCCAGCAGCTTAGTAGCCTACGAGCAGTACTTC
TRBV9,TRBJ1-1,-,-,CASSVEAGSEAFF,TGTGCCAGCAGCGTAGAGGCAGGGTCCGAAGCTTTCTTT
TRBV27,TRBJ1-6,-,TRBD1,CASSPIRDSVPPLHF,TGTGCCAGCAGTCCAATCCGGGACAGTGTTCCCCCCCTCCACTTT
TRBV13,TRBJ1-5,-,TRBD1,CASSSTGNQPQHF,TGTGCCAGCAGCTCGACAGGGAATCAGCCCCAGCATTTT
TRBV11-3,TRBJ2-1,-,TRBD2,CASSSRGGNGEQFF,TGTGCCAGCAGCTCCCGGGGGGGCAACGGTGAGCAGTTCTTC
TRBV18,TRBJ1-1,-,-,CASSPQFEGMNTEAFF,TGTGCCAGCTCACCACAGTTTGAGGGAATGAACACTGAAGCTTTCTTT
TRBV9,TRBJ2-3,-,TRBD2,CASSVDGSGGLTQYF,TGTGCCAGCAGCGTAGACGGGAGCGGGGGACTTACGCAGTATTTT
TRBV5-6,TRBJ2-2,-,-,CASSLQGVETGELFF,TGTGCCAGCAGCTTGCAGGGTGTGGAAACCGGGGAGCTGTTTTTT
TRBV9,TRBJ1-3,-,-,CASSASGTPGNTIYF,TGTGCCAGCAGCGCATCCGGGACACCTGGAAACACCATATATTTT
TRBV2,TRBJ1-6,-,TRBD1,CASSGQGTVGSPLHF,TGTGCCAGCAGTGGACAGGGTACGGTTGGTTCACCCCTCCACTTT
TRBV19,TRBJ2-3,-,-,CASSIRTPGGDTQYF,TGTGCCAGTAGTATACGGACCCCTGGAGGAGATACGCAGTATTTT
TRBV30,TRBJ1-3,-,TRBD1,CAWSVEGARGNTIYF,TGTGCCTGGAGTGTTGAGGGGGCGCGAGGAAACACCATATATTTT
TRBV28,TRBJ2-2,-,TRBD2,CASRPGGNTGELFF,TGTGCCAGCAGGCCGGGGGGGAACACCGGGGAGCTGTTTTTT
TRBV25-1,TRBJ2-4,-,TRBD1,CASSEVQGSIQYF,TGTGCCAGCAGTGAAGTACAGGGGAGCATTCAGTACTTC